The 31 T cell receptor beta chains presented below share a single source sample, sequenced in a study of T cells in Graves' hyperthyroidism and ophthalmopathy. Amplified regions were TCR beta CDR3 sequences from RNA transcripts. First-round RT-PCR with HTBI primers amplified the TCR CDR3 region. TCRdb itself ran the multiplex PCR reads through MiXCR, one entry per CDR3 protein. The sample carries around 300,000 distinct CDR3 sequences, approximately 19% recorded once. Sequencing was done on a sample of blood. These receptors were taken from a man aged 45-60 years with Graves' ophthalmopathy.

This clonotype was detected ten times or more. Mismatch with germline at one junction end may stem from a read error. The chain recombines TRBV27 with TRBJ1-1, with 9 bases aligning to TRBD1. This CDR3 has 13 residues. Germline V gene lookup returns CDR1 MNHEY and CDR2 SMNVEV (reference sequence). The chain's CDR3 is CASTKEPGQGIIF. The CDR3 DNA reads TGTGCCAGCACCAAGGAACCGGGACAGGGTATCATCTTT.

This clonotype was seen only a few times. The chain has TRBV6-5 and TRBJ1-5; D is undetermined. Trimming left V 0 bases short and J 0 bases short, with 12 bases between. Germline CDR1 and CDR2: MNHEY and SVGAGI. The CDR3 length is 17 residues. The CDR3 region has the DNA TGTGCCAGCAGTTACTCGTGGGTCCCTAATAGCAATCAGCCCCAGCATTTT. Its protein product is CASSYSWVPNSNQPQHF.

A few counts support this clonotype. This chain joins TRBV28 and TRBJ2-3; the D is unclear. This CDR3 has 12 residues. With 5 bases removed from V and 7 bases from J, the gap between germline ends came to 10 bases. CDR1 is MDHEN and CDR2 is SYDVKM in the germline V gene. The CDR3 DNA sequence: TGTGCCAGCAGTCCCGACTCATATACGCAGTATTTT. This gives the protein CASSPDSYTQYF. Full variable domain (remainder filled in from reference TRBV28 and TRBJ2-3): DVKVTQSSRYLVKRTGEKVFLECVQDMDHENMFWYRQDPGLGLRLIYFSYDVKMKEKGDIPEGYSVSREKKERFSLILESASTNQTSMYLCASSPDSYTQYFGPGTRLTVL.

There are many counts of this clonotype. The chain employs TRBV20-1 and TRBJ2-7; 8 bases map to TRBD1. The ends lost 4 bases at V and 4 bases at J; junction bases unmatched: 12. CDR1 DFQATT and CDR2 SNEGSKA come from the germline V gene (reference sequence). The CDR3 is made up of 15 amino acids. CDR3: CSATVQGAPRYEQYF. The DNA for the CDR3 is TGCAGTGCTACGGTTCAGGGGGCGCCTCGTTACGAGCAGTACTTC.

This clonotype was observed many times. V usage is TRBV11-2 and J usage is TRBJ2-7, with D tentatively TRBD2 (6 bases). Trimming took 0 bases from V and 6 from J, leaving 18 bases between them. The CDR3 runs to 16 residues. The V gene's germline CDR1 is SGHAT and CDR2 FQNNGV. CDR3 sequence reads: CASSLDRRTIMLEQYF. DNA of the CDR3: TGTGCCAGCAGCTTAGATAGGCGGACTATTATGCTCGAGCAGTACTTC.

The chain couples TRBV27 to TRBJ2-2; 8 bases fit TRBD2. Germline V gives CDR1 MNHEY, CDR2 SMNVEV (reference sequence). V trimming: 8 bases; J trimming: 2 bases; junction bases outside the gene matches: 10. The CDR3 runs 16 residues. The DNA for the CDR3 is TGTGCCAGCCGTACCGGCGGGAGGACCAACACCGGGGAGCTGTTTTTT. This codes for CASRTGGRTNTGELFF.

This clonotype has at least ten counts. The rearrangement uses TRBV20-1 and TRBJ2-1, with 9 bases fitting TRBD1. CDR3 length equals 14 residues. Trimming took 4 bases from V and 7 from J; bases not matched to a gene: 8. CDR1 is DFQATT and CDR2 is SNEGSKA in the germline V gene (reference sequence). CDR3 sequence: CSATPWDRENEQFF. In DNA form, the CDR3 reads TGCAGTGCTACCCCTTGGGACAGGGAGAATGAGCAGTTCTTC.

The rearrangement links TRBV2 to TRBJ1-1, with TRBD1 matching 8 bases. The germline V gene has CDR1 SNHLY and CDR2 FYNNEI. The CDR3 covers 12 residues. V shed 9 bases and J 4 bases; nucleotides not matched to a gene: 4. CDR3 sequence reads: CARTGGGTEAFF. Here the CDR3 DNA reads TGTGCCAGAACAGGGGGAGGCACTGAAGCTTTCTTT.

In its sample, this clonotype was seen many times. This chain joins TRBV18 and TRBJ2-5; no firm D call. The CDR3 has 14 amino acids. V lost 6 bases and J 0 bases, leaving 11 bases between the germline ends. Looked up from germline, CDR1 is KGHSH and CDR2 is LQKENI. CDR3 sequence (DNA): TGTGCCAGCTCTCTCTACTGGGACCAAGAGACCCAGTACTTC. It yields the protein CASSLYWDQETQYF.

The rearrangement links TRBV4-1 to TRBJ2-7, with D perhaps TRBD2 (8 bases). This CDR3 is 15 amino acids long. In germline, CDR1 is MGHRA, CDR2 YSYEKL. Trimming left V 4 bases short and J 4 bases short, with 17 bases between. The CDR3 loop is CASSPGGGRGYEQYF. The CDR3, as DNA: TGCGCCAGCAGCCCCGGGGGGGGCAGGGGGTACGAGCAGTACTTC.

The V and J genes are TRBV6-1 and TRBJ2-5; 7 nucleotides match TRBD2. This CDR3 is built from 13 residues. Trimming at V came to 4 bases and at J to 7 bases, leaving 6 bases not matched to a gene. Germline CDR1 MNHNS, CDR2 SASEGT. The CDR3 reads CASSAGSGGTQYF. In DNA, the CDR3 is TGTGCCAGCAGTGCAGGGTCGGGGGGGACCCAGTACTTC.

This clonotype has a count of ten or more. The chain links TRBV7-9 to TRBJ2-1; 13 positions match TRBD2. Per the germline V gene, CDR1 is SEHNR and CDR2 is FQNEAQ (reference sequence). The junction had 6 bases not matched to a gene; V was cut back by 1 base and J by 0 bases. There are 19 residues in the CDR3. CDR3 coding DNA: TGTGCCAGCAGCTTAGTACTAGCGGGAGGGCGGAGCTCCTACAATGAGCAGTTCTTC. Its protein is CASSLVLAGGRSSYNEQFF.

This clonotype was seen repeatedly, ten times or more. The rearrangement uses TRBV7-3 and TRBJ2-2, with unresolved D. The CDR3 contains 13 residues. From germline, CDR1 is SGHTA and CDR2 FQGTGA. V gave up 5 bases and J gave up 4 bases, with 8 bases separating them. DNA of the CDR3: TGTGCCAGCAGCCCCTCGGCCACCGGGGAGCTGTTTTTT. It is translated as CASSPSATGELFF.

This clonotype was observed a few times. CDR3 DNA: TGTGCCAGCAGTTACTCCCAGGCGGGGACTGAAGCTTTCTTT. Its translation: CASSYSQAGTEAFF. The genes are TRBV6-5 and TRBJ1-1; the D is unclear. CDR1 MNHEY and CDR2 SVGAGI come from the germline V gene. The CDR3 has 14 residues. Trimming took 0 bases from V and 5 from J, leaving 10 bases between them.

This clonotype occurred many times. This sequence joins TRBV27 and TRBJ2-1, with D perhaps given as TRBD1 or TRBD2 (7 bases each). Germline V gives CDR1 MNHEY, CDR2 SMNVEV (reference sequence). V lost 5 bases, J lost 3 bases, and 23 bases lay in between. This CDR3 spans 18 amino acids. The DNA for the CDR3 is TGTGCCAGCAGTCCCCTAGGAGGGGGCGGGAGATTCTACAATGAGCAGTTCTTC. Protein: CASSPLGGGGRFYNEQFF.

J is TRBJ2-2 and V is TRBV6-4, with a tentative D call TRBD2 (5 bases). The CDR3 contains 14 residues. Germline V gene sequence: CDR1 MRHNA, CDR2 SNTAGT. V was trimmed by 6 bases and J by 4 bases, leaving 12 bases between them. CDR3 sequence (DNA): TGTGCCAGCAGGAGGGAAGAAGGCACCGGGGAGCTGTTTTTT. Translated, it gives CASRREEGTGELFF.

The V and J genes are TRBV29-1 and TRBJ1-2; the match to TRBD1 covers 7 bases. The germline V gene has CDR1 SQVTM and CDR2 ANQGSEA. This CDR3 contains 13 residues. V lost 7 bases to trimming and J lost 8 bases; unmatched junction nucleotides: 13. The DNA of the CDR3 is TGCAGCGCAAACCGCCCAGGGGGAGAGGGCTACACCTTC. Amino acids: CSANRPGGEGYTF.

V and J are TRBV27 and TRBJ1-5; D gene uncertain. The CDR3 is 14 amino acids. V lost 1 base and J lost 5, with 9 bases in between. CDR1 is MNHEY, CDR2 SMNVEV, per germline (reference sequence). CDR3 nucleotides: TGTGCCAGCAGTTTATTAGGGCCCGATCAGCCCCAGCATTTT. This translates into CASSLLGPDQPQHF.

The chain has TRBV7-2 and TRBJ2-7; a weak D match, TRBD2 (6 bases). V was shortened by 5 bases and J by 4 bases, with 18 bases between the two germline ends. Germline V gene data show CDR1 as SGHTA and CDR2 as FQGNSA. CDR3 length: 15 residues. The CDR3 here is CASSQNGGSQYEQYF. CDR3 DNA sequence: TGTGCCAGCAGCCAAAACGGAGGGAGTCAGTACGAGCAGTACTTC.

This clonotype came up many times. V usage is TRBV5-5 and J usage is TRBJ1-2; D remains unclear. V lost 5 bases and J 7 bases, leaving 21 bases between the germline ends. This CDR3 region has 15 residues. Germline V gene data show CDR1 as SGHKS and CDR2 as YYEKEE (reference sequence). The CDR3 coding sequence is TGTGCCAGCAGATTTGACCAGGTTCCCGACGCTGGCTACACCTTC. Protein: CASRFDQVPDAGYTF. The full variable domain, its missing parts supplied by reference TRBV5-5 and TRBJ1-2, is DAGVTQSPTHLIKTRGQQVTLRCSPISGHKSVSWYQQVLGQGPQFIFQYYEKEERGRGNFPDRFSARQFPNYSSELNVNALLLGDSALYLCASRFDQVPDAGYTFGSGTRLTVV.

The chain carries TRBV2 and TRBJ2-1; 9 nucleotides align to TRBD2. V lost 4 bases to trimming and J lost 9 bases; unmatched junction nucleotides: 19. Germline V gives CDR1 SNHLY, CDR2 FYNNEI. The CDR3 consists of 18 residues. The CDR3 DNA is TGTGCCAGCAGTGGGGCTCCAGGCGGGATTAGCGGGAGCCTTGAGCAGTTCTTC. It codes for CASSGAPGGISGSLEQFF.

V gene TRBV3-1 combines with J gene TRBJ1-6; TRBD1 agrees at 9 bases. Germline CDR1 and CDR2: LGHDT and YNNKEL (reference sequence). V was pared by 1 base and J by 9 bases, with 1 base of the junction left unmatched. The CDR3 has 14 residues. CDR3 DNA: TGTGCCAGCAGCCAAGGACAGGGGGGTTCACCCCTCCACTTT. This translates into CASSQGQGGSPLHF. The full variable domain, rest sourced from reference TRBV3-1 and TRBJ1-6, is DTAVSQTPKYLVTQMGNDKSIKCEQNLGHDTMYWYKQDSKKFLKIMFSYNNKELIINETVPNRFSPKSPDKAHLNLHINSLELGDSAVYFCASSQGQGGSPLHFGNGTRLTVT.

Comment on this clonotype: Given a much more abundant clone one base away, this may be a read error. CDR3 region: CASSPRQGAATQYF. Here the CDR3 DNA reads TGTGCCAGCAGTCCTAGACAGGGGGCAGCTACGCAGTATTTT. The chain employs TRBV12-3 or TRBV12-4 and TRBJ2-3; 10 nucleotides match TRBD1. This CDR3 has 14 amino acids. J gave up 8 bases and V 5 bases, and 7 bases lay outside the gene matches.

Comments on this clonotype: A single base separates this from a much larger clone, so it may be a read error. The rearrangement joins TRBV28 to TRBJ1-1, with 8 bases that match TRBD1. The CDR3 has 14 residues. The germline V gene has CDR1 MDHEN and CDR2 SYDVKM. In DNA form, the CDR3 reads TGTGCCAGCAGAAAGGAACAGGGGGGATTGGATGCTTCCTTT. Amino acid sequence: CASRKEQGGLDASF. Combining the CDR3 with reference TRBV28 and TRBJ1-1 gives the whole variable domain DVKVTQSSRYLVKRTGEKVFLECVQDMDHENMFWYRQDPGLGLRLIYFSYDVKMKEKGDIPEGYSVSREKKERFSLILESASTNQTSMYLCASRKEQGGLDASFGQGTRLTVV.

The chain couples TRBV6-1 to TRBJ2-7; 7 bases map to TRBD2. The junction had 6 bases not matched to a gene; V was cut back by 4 bases and J by 6 bases. CDR3 length equals 13 residues. Germline CDR1 MNHNS, CDR2 SASEGT. Written as DNA, the CDR3 is TGTGCCAGCAGTGGGGAGGGATCATTCGAGCAGTACTTC. Translation gives CASSGEGSFEQYF.

In this sample, this clonotype turned up a few times. The chain employs TRBV5-1 and TRBJ2-1, with a tentative D call TRBD1 (5 bases). Germline values: CDR1 SGHRS, CDR2 YFSETQ. The V end lost 5 bases, the J end lost 7 bases, and 13 bases lay between the germline ends. The CDR3 covers 13 residues. The DNA for the CDR3 is TGCGCCAGCAGTCCCCAGGGTACGAATGAGCAGTTCTTC. Its protein product is CASSPQGTNEQFF. Full variable domain (rest looked up from reference TRBV5-1 and TRBJ2-1): KAGVTQTPRYLIKTRGQQVTLSCSPISGHRSVSWYQQTPGQGLQFLFEYFSETQRNKGNFPGRFSGRQFSNSRSEMNVSTLELGDSALYLCASSPQGTNEQFFGPGTRLTVL.

The genes are TRBV6-1 and TRBJ2-1; 7 bases map to TRBD2. Trimming removed 4 bases from V and 13 bases from J; junction bases left unmatched: 10. Per the germline V gene, CDR1 is MNHNS and CDR2 is SASEGT. The CDR3 has 13 residues. The CDR3 DNA reads TGTGCCAGCAGTGTTCAATACCGGGACTATCAGTTCTTC. It encodes CASSVQYRDYQFF.

This clonotype was observed at least ten times. This chain joins TRBV5-6 and TRBJ2-1, with TRBD2 identical over 9 bases. The V gene's germline CDR1 is SGHDT and CDR2 YYEEEE. The CDR3 extends over 18 amino acids. V lost 3 bases to trimming and J lost 0 bases; unmatched junction nucleotides: 10. In DNA form, the CDR3 reads TGTGCCAGCAGCTCCGGAGATGATAGCGGGAGCTCCTACAATGAGCAGTTCTTC. Protein sequence: CASSSGDDSGSSYNEQFF.

Remarks on this clonotype: A much more abundant neighbour one base away suggests this may be a read error. The rearrangement joins TRBV7-3 to TRBJ1-1; 8 bases map to TRBD1. CDR1 and CDR2 from the germline V gene are SGHTA and FQGTGA. With V trimmed by 4 bases and J by 6 bases, 4 bases remained unmatched. The CDR3 runs 13 residues. The CDR3 bases are TGTGCCAGCAGCTCGGACAGGGCAGCTGAAGCTTTCTTT. Translating it yields CASSSDRAAEAFF.

This clonotype was counted ten times or more. The chain combines TRBV6-1 with TRBJ2-2; the D is unclear. Trimming cost V 7 bases and J 1 base, with 10 bases left between them. CDR3 size: 14 residues. In germline, CDR1 is MNHNS, CDR2 SASEGT. The DNA of the CDR3 is TGTGCCAGCACCCTCACGGAGAACACCGGGGAGCTGTTTTTT. It yields the protein CASTLTENTGELFF.

This clonotype was recorded many times. The chain links TRBV12-3 or TRBV12-4 to TRBJ2-3; D is ambiguous. V shed 6 bases and J shed 4 bases, with 8 bases lying between them. This CDR3 has 12 residues. The CDR3 reads CASSSLPDTQYF. The DNA of the CDR3 is TGTGCCAGCAGCTCCCTTCCAGATACGCAGTATTTT.